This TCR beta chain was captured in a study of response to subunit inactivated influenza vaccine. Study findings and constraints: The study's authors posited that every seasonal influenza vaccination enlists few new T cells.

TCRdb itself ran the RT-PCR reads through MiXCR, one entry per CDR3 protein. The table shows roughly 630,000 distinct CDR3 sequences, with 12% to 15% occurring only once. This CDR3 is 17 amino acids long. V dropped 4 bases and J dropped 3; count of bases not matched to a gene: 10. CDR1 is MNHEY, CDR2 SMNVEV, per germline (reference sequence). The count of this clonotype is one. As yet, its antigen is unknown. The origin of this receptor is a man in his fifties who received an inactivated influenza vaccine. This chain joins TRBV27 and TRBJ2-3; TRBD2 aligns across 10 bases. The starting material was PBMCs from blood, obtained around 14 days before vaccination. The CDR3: CASSYLGAGGMTDTQYF. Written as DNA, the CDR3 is TGTGCCAGCAGTTACTTGGGAGCGGGGGGGATGACAGATACGCAGTATTTT.